Below, 2 T cell receptor beta chains from the same sample are listed, as sequenced in a study of STAT5B mutations in CD4+ large granular lymphocyte leukemia. Method: immunoSEQ multiplex PCR; TCRdb's copy keeps in-frame clones and lacks some. This table has 30,000 to 35,000 clones, 76% appearing once. The sequenced sample was CD4+ T cells from blood buffy coats. The source is a human donor in good health.

The chain combines TRBV19 with TRBJ1-1, with D maybe TRBD1 (5 bases). The CDR3 loop spans 13 amino acids. The germline V and J ends were trimmed by 4 bases and 5 bases, with 11 bases remaining between them. Germline values: CDR1 LNHDA, CDR2 SQIVND (reference sequence). The CDR3 region is CASSNPGGTEAFF. DNA of the CDR3: TGTGCCAGTAGTAACCCCGGGGGGACTGAAGCTTTCTTT.

The chain recombines TRBV7-2 with TRBJ1-3, with 7 bases identical to TRBD1. The J segment lost 0 bases and the V segment lost 1 base, leaving 3 bases of the junction unmatched. The CDR3 has 16 amino acids. The germline CDR1 and CDR2 sequences are SGHTA and FQGNSA. CDR3 sequence reads: CASSLEGANSGNTIYF. DNA of the CDR3: TGTGCCAGCAGCTTAGAGGGGGCGAACTCTGGAAACACCATATATTTT.